Following are 5 T cell receptor gamma chains from one sample sequenced in a study of Vδ1+ human thymocytes. No antigen is known for these receptors. The template was reverse-transcribed extracted RNA. The CDR3 regions were amplified by multiplex PCR from V-gene primers to a constant-region primer. TCRdb reran clone calling via CATT on the multiplex PCR reads. The table lists roughly 24,000 gamma-chain clones, roughly an eighth of them singletons. Study results and caveats: Thymic TRG and TRD repertoires appeared highly polyclonal.

Input material: Vdelta1+ gamma-delta thymocytes from the thymus. Subset indicated: FACS-sorted CD3+ TCRalphabeta- TCRVdelta1+ TCRVdelta2- thymocytes. The receptors were gathered from a child in the first two years of life who had congenital heart surgery.

The chain carries TRGV5 and TRGJ1 or TRGJ2. V lost 0 bases and J lost 5; bases outside the gene matches: 13. The CDR3 is 16 amino acids. Per the germline V gene, CDR1 is VINAFY and CDR2 is YDVSNSKD. The CDR3 DNA reads as TGTGCCACCTGGGACAGGCCGGGGGAGAGTCATTATAAGAAACTCTTT. This translates into CATWDRPGESHYKKLF.

This clone turned up a few times. The chain recombines TRGV8 with TRGJP1. CDR3 size: 15 residues. The junction had 6 bases not matched to a gene; V was cut back by 5 bases and J by 0 bases. The germline V gene encodes CDR1 VENAVY and CDR2 YDSYNSRV. The CDR3 here is CATWVFYTTGWFKIF. The CDR3 DNA reads as TGTGCCACCTGGGTTTTTTATACCACTGGTTGGTTCAAGATATTT.

To note about this clone: This may be a read error, as it is one base from a much larger clone. At the DNA level, this CDR3 is encoded by other sequences in the same sample as well. This chain joins TRGV2 and TRGJ1 or TRGJ2. The CDR3 is made up of 13 amino acids. V lost 0 bases and J lost 3; bases outside the gene matches: 2. Germline loops: CDR1 EGSNGY, CDR2 YDSYNSKV. The CDR3 region has the DNA TGTGCCACCTGGGACGGGGCTTATTATAAGAAACTCTTT. The encoded protein is CATWDGAYYKKLF.

This clone was detected only a few times. The J gene is TRGJ1 or TRGJ2, the V gene TRGV5. The V gene's germline CDR1 is VINAFY and CDR2 YDVSNSKD. The CDR3 is 11 amino acids. Germline trimming cut 3 bases from V and 7 bases from J; bases unmatched to any gene: 3. CDR3 region: CATWDFYKKLF. DNA for the CDR3: TGTGCCACCTGGGACTTCTATAAGAAACTCTTT.

This clone came up a few times. The rearrangement joins TRGV5 to TRGJ1 or TRGJ2. The length of the CDR3 is 15 residues. The V gene's germline CDR1 is VINAFY and CDR2 YDVSNSKD. J was trimmed by 2 bases and V by 2 bases; bases with no gene match: 9. CDR3 DNA sequence: TGTGCCACCTGGGACACCAGGCTGCATTATTATAAGAAACTCTTT. This translates into CATWDTRLHYYKKLF.